What follows are 13 T cell receptor beta chains derived from one specimen sequenced in a study of T-cell memory formation after mild COVID-19. TCRdb called the 5' RACE reads again in MiXCR, with one record for every CDR3 protein. Among a few hundred thousand distinct CDR3 sequences listed, less than 20% were seen once. What was sequenced was PBMCs or a T cell subset sorted from them (not recorded which). All receptors come from a man between 18 and 35 years old who had mild COVID-19 (a few samples of this study predate the infection). Cell type and time point are not known.

This clonotype has a count of ten or more. CDR3 sequence (DNA): TGTGCCTGGAGTACACCGGAGAGCGGGGCTTACAATGAGCAGTTCTTC. Protein product: CAWSTPESGAYNEQFF. V usage is TRBV30 and J usage is TRBJ2-1; TRBD2 matches at 7 bases. Unmatched junction bases numbered 11, after V lost 2 bases and J lost 4 bases. Germline V gene lookup returns CDR1 GTSNPN and CDR2 SVGIG (reference sequence). CDR3 length: 16 residues.

The rearrangement uses TRBV10-2 and TRBJ2-3; TRBD2 agrees at 9 bases. V dropped 1 base and J dropped 2; count of bases not matched to a gene: 10. Germline values: CDR1 WSHSY, CDR2 SAAADI. This CDR3 is built from 18 residues. The CDR3 sequence: CASSELWVAGASTDTQYF. CDR3 in DNA: TGCGCCAGCAGTGAGTTGTGGGTAGCGGGGGCCTCCACAGATACGCAGTATTTT.

In its sample, this clonotype was seen a few times. The chain recombines TRBV15 with TRBJ1-4; no definite D call. The germline V gene encodes CDR1 LNHNV and CDR2 YYDKDF (reference sequence). The CDR3 extends over 15 amino acids. V was shortened by 0 bases and J by 4 bases, with 9 bases between the two germline ends. CDR3 sequence: CATSREVRGNEKLFF. In DNA form, the CDR3 reads TGTGCCACCAGCAGAGAAGTGCGAGGTAATGAAAAACTGTTTTTT.

This clonotype occurred a few times. The chain carries TRBV20-1 and TRBJ1-2, with TRBD1 matching over 7 bases. The V and J ends lost 3 bases and 10 bases, in that order; junction bases with no gene match: 5. Germline-derived CDR1 and CDR2 are DFQATT and SNEGSKA (reference sequence). The CDR3 totals 11 residues. The CDR3 region is CSASTGDDYTF. CDR3 in DNA: TGCAGTGCTAGTACAGGGGACGACTACACCTTC.

The V gene is TRBV7-2, the J gene TRBJ2-1; TRBD1 agrees at 8 bases. Germline lookup yields CDR1 SGHTA and CDR2 FQGNSA. The V and J ends lost 4 bases and 13 bases, in that order; junction bases with no gene match: 6. The CDR3 consists of 12 residues. In DNA form, the CDR3 reads TGTGCCAGCAGCTCCCGGACAGGGCACCAGTTCTTC. It specifies CASSSRTGHQFF.

A few counts support this clonotype. V is TRBV4-1 and J is TRBJ1-2; D is unresolved. CDR1 is MGHRA, CDR2 YSYEKL, per germline. V lost 0 bases and J 13 bases, leaving 21 bases between the germline ends. The CDR3 loop spans 15 amino acids. CDR3 DNA sequence: TGCGCCAGCAGCCAAGATTCGAGGGAGGCACCCACCTTCACCTTC. Residues: CASSQDSREAPTFTF.

V and J are TRBV4-2 and TRBJ2-7; the D gene is possibly TRBD1 (6 bases). V was trimmed by 1 base and J by 6 bases, leaving 13 bases between them. This CDR3 is 14 amino acids long. CDR1 and CDR2 from the germline V gene are LGHNA and YNFKEQ. CDR3 sequence: CASSQGGLRREQYF. The CDR3, as DNA: TGTGCCAGCAGCCAAGGGGGGCTTCGGCGCGAGCAGTACTTC.

This sequence joins TRBV19 and TRBJ1-1; 11 bases fit TRBD1. CDR1 LNHDA and CDR2 SQIVND come from the germline V gene (reference sequence). V trimming: 7 bases; J trimming: 6 bases; junction bases outside the gene matches: 7. There are 14 residues in the CDR3. CDR3 sequence (DNA): TGTGCCAGTAAGTTCGGACAGGGGGCCGCTGAAGCTTTCTTT. Its protein product is CASKFGQGAAEAFF.

This clonotype was recorded a few times. The V and J genes are TRBV20-1 and TRBJ1-2; perhaps TRBD1 as D (6 bases). This CDR3 is built from 13 residues. The germline CDR1 and CDR2 sequences are DFQATT and SNEGSKA (reference sequence). Deletions cut 3 bases from V and 2 bases from J, with 10 bases between. The DNA of the CDR3 is TGCAGTGCTAGCCCAGGGGCGAACTATGGCTACACCTTC. Translating it yields CSASPGANYGYTF.

The chain combines TRBV27 with TRBJ2-2; the match to TRBD2 covers 7 bases. V shed 3 bases and J 3 bases; nucleotides not matched to a gene: 10. Germline V gives CDR1 MNHEY, CDR2 SMNVEV (reference sequence). The CDR3 extends over 17 amino acids. As DNA, the CDR3 is TGTGCCAGCAGTTTGGGCGGACCGGGAGGTCACACCGGGGAGCTGTTTTTT. Its translation is CASSLGGPGGHTGELFF.

This clonotype showed up just a few times. The chain carries TRBV6-5 and TRBJ2-4, with D unresolved. With 4 bases removed from V and 8 bases from J, the gap between germline ends came to 9 bases. CDR3 length: 12 amino acids. Germline CDR1 MNHEY, CDR2 SVGAGI. CDR3 amino acids: CASSLAGDIQYF. The CDR3 bases are TGTGCCAGCAGTTTGGCTGGGGACATTCAGTACTTC.

The chain links TRBV6-2 or TRBV6-3 to TRBJ2-2; 11 nucleotides match TRBD2. Germline V gene sequence: CDR1 MNHEY, CDR2 SVGEGT. V lost 6 bases to trimming and J lost 5 bases; unmatched junction nucleotides: 8. The CDR3 runs 16 residues. The CDR3 protein is CASSLAGGPRTGELFF. In DNA, the CDR3 is TGTGCCAGCAGCTTAGCGGGGGGGCCACGTACCGGGGAGCTGTTTTTT.

The rearrangement uses TRBV20-1 and TRBJ2-5; D is uncertain. Germline V gene data show CDR1 as DFQATT and CDR2 as SNEGSKA (reference sequence). CDR3 size: 15 residues. With 3 bases removed from V and 5 bases from J, the gap between germline ends came to 19 bases. Written as DNA, the CDR3 is TGCAGTGCTAGCAGGTGGATTCTCTCTCAGGAGACCCAGTACTTC. It yields the protein CSASRWILSQETQYF.